The entry below describes one T cell receptor (beta chain). This clonotype has more than one count but fewer than ten. No cognate antigen has been identified for it. It has no much larger one-base neighbor in the sample; base qualities were not kept. The germline V gene specifies LGHNA as CDR1 and YSLEER as CDR2. The CDR3 starts with the cysteine, ends with the phenylalanine, and has 15 residues. The retained sequence is limited to the CDR3, 45 bases, with the frame set at the first base. Trimming at the junction amounts to 1 base on V and 5 bases on J, and the germline ends lie 12 bases apart. The sample comes from a study of response to subunit inactivated influenza vaccine (dated by TCRdb to the late 2010s). For context, the study as a whole: Deep quantitative profiling of the T cell receptor repertoire was used in the study to follow responses to a trivalent subunit inactivated influenza vaccine. The paper's findings and limits, for the study overall: According to the authors, only a limited number of new T cells may be recruited by each seasonal influenza vaccination.

Library preparation employed RT-PCR. TCRdb shows the sequencer as Illumina HiSeq 2500. The public reads were reanalyzed by TCRdb: fastp trimming at Q25, MiXCR alignment, in-frame beta chains only. A single entry per CDR3 protein holds the most common genes and DNA from its merged rows. This sample has approximately 170,000 distinct CDR3 sequences in its table, and 13% to 15% of those were observed once. Of the sample, roughly 24% is held by the ten largest clones. The sample was CD8+ T cells sorted from PBMCs, taken 5 days after vaccination. In this chain, TRBV4-3 is recombined with TRBJ2-1; the D gene cannot be resolved beyond TRBD1 or TRBD2, each matching 5 bases. This TCR derives from a man between 50 and 59 years old who received an inactivated influenza vaccine. Donor details come from another sample of the same person, matched by shared clones. The CDR3 amino acid sequence is: CASSQGWDAHNEQFF. Read as DNA, the sequence is TGCGCCAGCAGCCAAGGATGGGACGCCCACAATGAGCAGTTCTTC.